This T cell receptor beta chain was captured in a study of graft-versus-host responses after intestinal transplantation. About this clone itself: Its antigen is unknown.

TCRdb keeps only in-frame clones here, not all; method: immunoSEQ multiplex PCR. This sample has about 41,000 clones, with roughly 95% found just once. This receptor was taken from a human donor who was the organ donor for an intestinal transplant. Sequenced material: unstimulated CD8+ T cells sorted from spleen or lymph node cells, taken before transplant.

The DNA for the CDR3 is TGTGCCAGCAGCGGACTGGACACGATCCAGCATTTT. Encoded protein: CASSGLDTIQHF. The chain links TRBV9 to TRBJ1-5, with D possibly being TRBD1 (5 bases). The CDR3 is made up of 12 amino acids. V lost 3 bases, J lost 12 bases, and 13 bases lay in between. Germline V lookup: CDR1 SGDLS, CDR2 YYNGEE.